The 20 T cell receptor beta chains listed next were all sequenced from one sample in a study of T cells in Graves' hyperthyroidism and ophthalmopathy. Amplification of TCR beta CDR3 regions was performed using RNA transcripts as template. HTBI primers were the set used in a first-round RT-PCR of the TCR CDR3. TCRdb ran MiXCR on the multiplex PCR reads and lists one entry per CDR3 protein. In the table there are approximately 400,000 distinct CDR3 sequences, about 14% of which are singletons. The sequenced material came from blood. The receptors stem from a woman in her twenties or thirties with Graves' ophthalmopathy.

The sample holds a few counts of this clonotype. A much bigger clone sits one base away, suggesting this may be a read error. The rearrangement links TRBV18 to TRBJ1-6, with a possible D match to TRBD1 (5 bases). Germline CDR1 and CDR2: KGHSH and LQKENI. This CDR3 has 15 amino acids. Between the trimmed V and J ends, which lost 8 bases and 10 bases, there was a span of 21 bases. DNA of the CDR3: TGTGCCAGCCCACTCGGGACTTCAAAATCCTCACCCCTCCACTTT. It specifies CASPLGTSKSSPLHF.

As for this clonotype: This likely came from a read error, as a far larger clone is one base away. The V call is TRBV5-6, the J call TRBJ2-7; no clear D gene. This CDR3 has 12 amino acids. The germline CDR1 and CDR2 sequences are SGHDT and YYEEEE. The CDR3 DNA sequence: TGTGACAGCAGCGCAACTGGTTACGAGCAGTACTTC. It yields the protein CDSSATGYEQYF. The full variable domain, with the rest looked up from reference TRBV5-6 and TRBJ2-7, is DAGVTQSPTHLIKTRGQQVTLRCSPKSGHDTVSWYQQALGQGPQFIFQYYEEEERQRGNFPDRFSGHQFPNYSSELNVNALLLGDSALYLCDSSATGYEQYFGPGTRLTVT.

This clonotype showed up many times. V usage is TRBV27 and J usage is TRBJ2-1; 7 nucleotides match TRBD2. CDR3 size: 14 residues. Germline values: CDR1 MNHEY, CDR2 SMNVEV (reference sequence). V lost 8 bases, J lost 6 bases, and 10 bases stayed unmatched. For the CDR3, the DNA is TGTGCCAGCGCGTGGGGCGGGGGTGTCAATGAGCAGTTCTTC. This gives the protein CASAWGGGVNEQFF.

This clonotype was observed a handful of times. This chain connects TRBV19 to TRBJ1-5; D is possibly TRBD1 (5 bases). CDR3 length: 15 residues. Deletions cut 4 bases from V and 2 bases from J, with 12 bases between. Germline CDR1 reads LNHDA; CDR2 reads SQIVND (reference sequence). CDR3 in DNA: TGTGCCAGTAGTACGGAGGTACAGGGCAATCAGCCCCAGCATTTT. As protein: CASSTEVQGNQPQHF.

The chain is built from TRBV24-1 and TRBJ1-6; no clear D gene. Per germline, CDR1 KGHDR and CDR2 SFDVKD. The length of the CDR3 is 15 residues. V was cut by 4 bases and J by 6 bases, with 12 bases left in between. This chain's CDR3 is CATSDPRTPNSPLHF. The CDR3 DNA reads as TGTGCCACCAGTGACCCCAGGACCCCTAATTCACCCCTCCACTTT.

The V and J genes are TRBV15 and TRBJ2-4; TRBD2 is a possible D gene (5 bases). Trimming stripped 3 bases from V and 9 bases from J, with 18 bases between. The CDR3 has 15 residues. Germline V lookup: CDR1 LNHNV, CDR2 YYDKDF (reference sequence). CDR3 DNA sequence: TGTGCCACCAGCAGTGATGCCGGGTGGGGAGTCATTCAGTACTTC. This gives the protein CATSSDAGWGVIQYF.

This clonotype was recorded many times. V gene TRBV12-3 or TRBV12-4 combines with J gene TRBJ2-7, with a tentative D call TRBD1 (6 bases). The germline V and J ends were trimmed by 6 bases and 2 bases, with 11 bases remaining between them. The CDR3 covers 13 residues. In DNA form, the CDR3 reads TGTGCCAGCAGGAGGGACACCGCCTACGAGCAGTACTTC. It encodes CASRRDTAYEQYF.

This clonotype was counted once. A single base separates this from a much larger clone, so it may be a read error. V gene TRBV12-3 or TRBV12-4 combines with J gene TRBJ2-6, with a weak D call TRBD2 (5 bases). V lost 10 bases to trimming and J lost 7 bases, with 17 bases between them. CDR3 length: 14 amino acids. CDR3 residues: CATSHGDSANVLTF. CDR3 nucleotides: TGTGCCACCTCACACGGGGATTCCGCCAACGTCCTGACTTTC.

In this sample, this clonotype turned up once. This chain joins TRBV11-2 and TRBJ2-3, with 15 positions matching TRBD2. The length of the CDR3 is 18 residues. Germline V gene data show CDR1 as SGHAT and CDR2 as FQNNGV. Trimming at V came to 4 bases and at J to 6 bases, leaving 11 bases not matched to a gene. The DNA of the CDR3 is TGTGCCAGCAGCTCGGGACTAGCGGGAGGCATGATATTGGATACGCAGTATTTT. This translates into CASSSGLAGGMILDTQYF.

This clonotype came up once. The chain couples TRBV5-1 to TRBJ1-1; D is unclear. The V and J ends lost 0 bases and 4 bases respectively, with 13 bases between them. The CDR3 runs 15 residues. Germline CDR1 reads SGHRS; CDR2 reads YFSETQ. The CDR3 DNA sequence: TGCGCCAGCAGCTTGGAGGCAGGTGGGTCCACTGAAGCTTTCTTT. Its translation: CASSLEAGGSTEAFF.

This clonotype has just a few counts. The rearrangement links TRBV29-1 to TRBJ1-1; no definite D call. Per germline, CDR1 SQVTM and CDR2 ANQGSEA. This CDR3 comprises 11 residues. V dropped 6 bases and J dropped 3 bases, with 8 bases sitting between them. The CDR3 bases are TGCAGCGTCAACACAGACACTGAAGCTTTCTTT. It specifies CSVNTDTEAFF. The full variable domain, in which reference TRBV29-1 and TRBJ1-1 provide the parts outside the CDR3, is SAVISQKPSRDICQRGTSLTIQCQVDSQVTMMFWYRQQPGQSLTLIATANQGSEATYESGFVIDKFPISRPNLTFSTLTVSNMSPEDSSIYLCSVNTDTEAFFGQGTRLTVV.

This clonotype was observed many times. This rearrangement joins TRBV12-3 or TRBV12-4 to TRBJ2-3; tentatively, D is TRBD2 (6 bases). This CDR3 is built from 15 residues. The V gene lost 10 bases and the J gene lost 4 bases, with 21 bases spanning the gap. The CDR3 bases are TGTGCCACCGTCCGGGACTGGGGAGACCCAGATACGCAGTATTTT. This encodes CATVRDWGDPDTQYF.

This clonotype was observed a few times. The chain links TRBV28 to TRBJ2-7, with a weak D call TRBD1 (6 bases). This CDR3 comprises 14 residues. CDR1 and CDR2 from the germline V gene are MDHEN and SYDVKM. Trimming took 2 bases from V and 3 from J, leaving 11 bases between them. The CDR3 nucleotides are TGTGCCAGCAGTTTAGGGGGCAGGGACTACGAGCAGTACTTC. It encodes CASSLGGRDYEQYF.

The count of this clonotype is one. The chain recombines TRBV15 with TRBJ1-5, with 9 bases fitting TRBD1. The CDR3 extends over 17 amino acids. Germline V gene sequence: CDR1 LNHNV, CDR2 YYDKDF (reference sequence). The V segment lost 3 bases and the J segment 4 bases; nucleotides outside the gene matches: 10. The CDR3 region has the DNA TGTGCCACCAGCAGCCCGGGACAGGGACCACTGAATCAGCCCCAGCATTTT. Translating it yields CATSSPGQGPLNQPQHF.

This clonotype was recorded many times. The chain is built from TRBV5-1 and TRBJ1-3; D call uncertain. This CDR3 contains 15 residues. V gave up 3 bases and J gave up 0 bases, with 10 bases separating them. Germline V gene lookup returns CDR1 SGHRS and CDR2 YFSETQ. CDR3 residues: CASSSASNSGNTIYF. DNA for the CDR3: TGCGCCAGCAGCTCCGCGTCCAACTCTGGAAACACCATATATTTT.

This chain joins TRBV2 and TRBJ2-5; 13 nucleotides align to TRBD2. Germline assignment: CDR1 SNHLY and CDR2 FYNNEI. This CDR3 is 14 amino acids long. V shed 8 bases, J shed 5 bases, and the junction held 5 bases outside the gene matches. The CDR3, as DNA: TGTGCCAGCGGAACTAGCGGGGGGGCCGAGACCCAGTACTTC. Protein: CASGTSGGAETQYF.

This clonotype was seen repeatedly, ten times or more. The V and J genes are TRBV12-5 and TRBJ1-6; D is possibly TRBD1 (6 bases). The CDR3 length is 14 residues. The germline V gene encodes CDR1 LGHNT and CDR2 FRNRAP. The ends were cut back, 6 bases at V and 9 bases at J, with 15 bases in the middle. Here the CDR3 reads CASGRGGGISPLHF. The DNA for the CDR3 is TGTGCTAGTGGACGAGGGGGAGGAATTTCACCCCTCCACTTT.

This clonotype was observed at least ten times. V is TRBV7-6 and J is TRBJ2-3; 9 nucleotides agree with TRBD1. The germline V gene has CDR1 SGHVS and CDR2 FNYEAQ. CDR3 size: 16 residues. V lost 3 bases and J lost 5; bases outside the gene matches: 9. In DNA form, the CDR3 reads TGTGCCAGCAGCTTCAAGTACAGGGGGCTCGGAGATACGCAGTATTTT. Translated: CASSFKYRGLGDTQYF.

This clonotype appeared a few times. The chain recombines TRBV20-1 with TRBJ2-7; 10 nucleotides match TRBD1. Germline trimming cut 6 bases from V and 2 bases from J; bases unmatched to any gene: 4. This CDR3 comprises 13 residues. Germline CDR1 and CDR2: DFQATT and SNEGSKA (reference sequence). The CDR3 reads CSAADRGPYEQYF. In DNA, the CDR3 is TGCAGTGCCGCAGACAGGGGGCCCTACGAGCAGTACTTC.

The sample holds many counts of this clonotype. This rearrangement joins TRBV5-4 to TRBJ2-7; 8 nucleotides match TRBD1. The J segment lost 5 bases and the V segment lost 4 bases, leaving 14 bases of the junction unmatched. The CDR3 length is 16 residues. Per germline, CDR1 SGHNT and CDR2 YYREEE (reference sequence). CDR3 bases: TGTGCCAGCAGCCGTACAGGGGGGCTCCTTTCTGACGAGCAGTACTTC. Its translation: CASSRTGGLLSDEQYF.